This is a list of T cell receptor beta chains from one sample in a study of spatial heterogeneity in lung cancer. MiXCR, applied by TCRdb to the 5' RACE reads, yields one record per CDR3 protein. The table records 35,000 to 45,000 distinct CDR3 sequences, under 9% of them present only once. The specimen was PBMCs, collected at follow-up. These receptors were collected from a male donor with early-stage non-small cell lung cancer. Both conserved end residues are part of each CDR3. Fields, in order: J gene, clone size, D gene, V gene, CDR3 DNA, CDR3 protein. D genes are given only for firm matches. A row's size may be missing; if present it is once, few, many or a size class.

TRBJ1-4,many,-,TRBV5-1,TGCGCCAGCAGCTCCCACGGGGGCGAGGAAAAACTGTTTTTT,CASSSHGGEEKLFF
TRBJ2-5,many,TRBD2,TRBV18,TGTGCCAGCTCACCACCGGTTAGCGGGGGATATGAGACCCAGTACTTC,CASSPPVSGGYETQYF
TRBJ1-5,many,-,TRBV10-3,TGTGCCATCAGTGAGCCCGGGACCGATGGCAATCAGCCCCAGCATTTT,CAISEPGTDGNQPQHF
TRBJ1-2,-,-,TRBV20-1,TGCAGTGCTAGTACAGGGTACAACTATGGCTACACCTTC,CSASTGYNYGYTF
TRBJ2-5,once,TRBD2,TRBV6-1,TGTGCCAGCAGTGAAGCAGCCGGACTAGCGGGGCTCCAAGAGACCCAGTACTTC,CASSEAAGLAGLQETQYF
TRBJ2-1,many,TRBD2,TRBV4-1,TGCGCCAGCAGCCAAGGACTAGCGGGGGGTTACAATGAGCAGTTCTTC,CASSQGLAGGYNEQFF
TRBJ2-7,many,-,TRBV7-2,TGTGCCAGCAGCTCGCACGGGCACACCTACGAGCAGTACTTC,CASSSHGHTYEQYF
TRBJ2-1,many,-,TRBV7-9,TGTGCCATCCGTCCTAGCTCCTACAATGAGCAGTTCTTC,CAIRPSSYNEQFF
TRBJ1-3,many,-,TRBV9,TGTGCCAGCAGCGTAGGCAGGGGCATTGGAAACACCATATATTTT,CASSVGRGIGNTIYF
TRBJ1-1,many,-,TRBV27,TGTGCCAGCAGTTTTTCTTGGGGGTATGAAGCTTTCTTT,CASSFSWGYEAFF
TRBJ1-5,-,-,TRBV20-1,TGCAGTGCTTTGGGTGGTAGCAATCAGCCCCAGCATTTT,CSALGGSNQPQHF
TRBJ2-1,many,-,TRBV7-6,TGTGCCAGCGCGTTAGGACAGGGAGGGTTCGATGAGCAGTTCTTC,CASALGQGGFDEQFF
TRBJ1-2,-,TRBD1,TRBV4-2,TGTGCCAGCAGCCAAGACTTGGACAGGGGCTATGGCTACACCTTC,CASSQDLDRGYGYTF
TRBJ1-2,many,-,TRBV7-9,TGTGCCAGCAGCCGACCGGGGTTGGAGGGCTACACCTTC,CASSRPGLEGYTF
TRBJ2-1,many,-,TRBV7-3,TGTGCCAGCAGCTTAACAGGGGCACCCAGCTCCTACAATGAGCAGTTCTTC,CASSLTGAPSSYNEQFF
TRBJ1-1,-,TRBD1,TRBV19,TGTGCCAGTAGCTCTCGGACAGGGTTTCGCCCCACTGAAGCTTTCTTT,CASSSRTGFRPTEAFF
TRBJ1-2,many,-,TRBV20-1,TGCAGTGCTAGACCCACGGGAGTTGAGTATGGCTACACCTTC,CSARPTGVEYGYTF